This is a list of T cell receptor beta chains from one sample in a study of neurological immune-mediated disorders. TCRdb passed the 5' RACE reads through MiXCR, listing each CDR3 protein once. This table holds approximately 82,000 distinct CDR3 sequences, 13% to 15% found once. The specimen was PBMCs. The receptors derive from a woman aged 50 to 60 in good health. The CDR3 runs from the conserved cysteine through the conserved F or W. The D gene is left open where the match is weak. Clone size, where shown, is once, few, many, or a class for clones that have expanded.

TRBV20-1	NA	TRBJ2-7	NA	CSAPSVDILYEQYF	TGCAGTGCTCCCTCAGTGGACATACTATACGAGCAGTACTTC
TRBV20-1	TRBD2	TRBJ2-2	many	CSAYAGGTNTGELFF	TGCAGTGCTTATGCGGGAGGGACGAACACCGGGGAGCTGTTTTTT
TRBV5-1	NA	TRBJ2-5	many	CASSLPGAVAQETQYF	TGCGCCAGCAGCTTGCCGGGGGCTGTCGCACAAGAGACCCAGTACTTC
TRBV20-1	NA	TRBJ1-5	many	CSVGPAGGGQPQHF	TGCAGCGTGGGACCGGCCGGGGGAGGGCAGCCCCAGCATTTT
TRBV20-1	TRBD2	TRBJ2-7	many	CSASPAGLAGLLGYEQYF	TGCAGTGCTAGTCCCGCCGGACTAGCGGGGCTTTTGGGTTACGAGCAGTACTTC
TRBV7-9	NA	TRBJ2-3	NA	CASSSLRLLGDTQYF	TGTGCCAGCAGCTCCCTTAGGTTACTGGGAGATACGCAGTATTTT
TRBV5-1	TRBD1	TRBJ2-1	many	CASRYRGTNEQFF	TGCGCCAGCAGATACAGGGGTACCAATGAGCAGTTCTTC
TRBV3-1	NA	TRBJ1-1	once	CATQPTGNTEAFF	TGTGCCACCCAACCGACAGGCAACACTGAAGCTTTCTTT
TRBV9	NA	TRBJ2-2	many	CASSVVSNTGELFF	TGTGCCAGCAGCGTAGTGTCTAACACCGGGGAGCTGTTTTTT
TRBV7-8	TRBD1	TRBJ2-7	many	CASSFRQGRYEQYF	TGTGCCAGCAGCTTCCGACAGGGGAGGTACGAGCAGTACTTC
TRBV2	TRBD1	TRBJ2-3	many	CASSRTGGSRDTQYF	TGTGCCAGCAGCAGGACAGGGGGCTCGAGAGATACGCAGTATTTT
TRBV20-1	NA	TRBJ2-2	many	CSASHFTGELFF	TGCAGTGCTAGTCACTTCACCGGGGAGCTGTTTTTT
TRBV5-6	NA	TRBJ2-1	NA	CASTSGGTHYNEQFF	TGTGCCAGCACCTCCGGCGGGACACATTACAATGAGCAGTTCTTC
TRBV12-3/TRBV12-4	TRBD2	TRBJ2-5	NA	CASSPSGGQETQYF	TGTGCCAGCAGTCCTTCGGGGGGGCAGGAGACCCAGTACTTC
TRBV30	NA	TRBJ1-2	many	CAWSLILGYGYTF	TGTGCCTGGAGTCTCATCCTCGGGTATGGCTACACCTTC
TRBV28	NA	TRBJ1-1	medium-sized	CASSFISFSRGAPNTEAFF	TGTGCCAGCAGTTTCATCTCTTTCTCCCGGGGGGCGCCTAACACTGAAGCTTTCTTT
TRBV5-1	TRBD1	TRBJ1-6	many	CASSLVLVGQGVSNSPLHF	TGCGCCAGCAGCTTGGTGTTGGTGGGACAGGGGGTGAGTAATTCACCCCTCCACTTT
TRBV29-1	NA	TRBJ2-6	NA	CSVEAVQGYGANVLAF	TGCAGCGTTGAAGCGGTACAGGGCTATGGGGCCAACGTCCTGGCTTTC
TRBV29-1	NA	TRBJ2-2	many	CSVDFLNTGELFF	TGCAGCGTTGACTTCCTGAACACCGGGGAGCTGTTTTTT
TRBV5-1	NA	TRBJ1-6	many	CASSLARGNSPLHF	TGCGCCAGCAGCTTGGCCAGGGGAAATTCACCCCTCCACTTT
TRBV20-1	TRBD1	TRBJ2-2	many	CSADRAGTGELFF	TGCAGTGCCGACAGGGCGGGCACCGGGGAGCTGTTTTTT
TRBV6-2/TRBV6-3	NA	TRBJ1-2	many	CASSYTAGGYTF	TGTGCCAGCAGTTACACTGCAGGCGGCTACACCTTC
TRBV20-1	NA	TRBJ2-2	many	CSAQSEPNTGELFF	TGCAGTGCTCAGAGCGAGCCGAACACCGGGGAGCTGTTTTTT
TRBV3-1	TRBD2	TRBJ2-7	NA	CASRDSGRRTYEQYF	TGTGCCAGCAGAGATAGCGGGAGAAGGACCTACGAGCAGTACTTC
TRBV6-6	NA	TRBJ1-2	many	CASTQNSYWGYTF	TGTGCCAGCACCCAGAATTCCTATTGGGGCTACACCTTC
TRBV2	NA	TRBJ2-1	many	CASRIWSEQFF	TGTGCCAGCCGTATATGGTCTGAGCAGTTCTTC
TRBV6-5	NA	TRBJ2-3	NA	CVSTLSGYTTDTQYF	TGTGTCAGCACCCTCTCTGGGTATACTACAGATACGCAGTATTTT
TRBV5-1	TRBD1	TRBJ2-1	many	CASSLGQGTYNEQFF	TGCGCCAGCAGCTTGGGACAGGGCACCTACAATGAGCAGTTCTTC
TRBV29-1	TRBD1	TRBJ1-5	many	CSFIARLGQGSNQPQHF	TGCAGCTTCATCGCAAGACTTGGACAGGGTAGCAATCAGCCCCAGCATTTT
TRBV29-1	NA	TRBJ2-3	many	CSGGEDTQYF	TGCAGCGGAGGGGAAGATACGCAGTATTTT
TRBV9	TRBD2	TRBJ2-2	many	CASSVQLAGADTGELFF	TGTGCCAGCAGCGTACAATTAGCGGGAGCTGACACCGGGGAGCTGTTTTTT
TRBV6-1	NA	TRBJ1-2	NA	CASRPDGAGGYTF	TGTGCCAGCAGACCAGACGGGGCGGGCGGCTACACCTTC
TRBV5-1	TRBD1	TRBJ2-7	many	CASSLGQGIDEQYF	TGCGCCAGCAGCTTGGGACAGGGGATCGACGAGCAGTACTTC
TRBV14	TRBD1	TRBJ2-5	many	CASSLGQGAETQYF	TGTGCCAGCAGCCTTGGACAGGGGGCAGAGACCCAGTACTTC
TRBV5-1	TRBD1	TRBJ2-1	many	CASSLGDRSYNEQFF	TGCGCCAGCAGCTTGGGGGACAGGTCTTACAATGAGCAGTTCTTC
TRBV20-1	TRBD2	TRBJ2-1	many	CSASGASGNYNEQFF	TGCAGTGCTAGTGGGGCTAGCGGAAACTACAATGAGCAGTTCTTC
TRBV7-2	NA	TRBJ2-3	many	CASSLGLASDTQYF	TGTGCCAGCAGCTTAGGTCTAGCGTCAGATACGCAGTATTTT
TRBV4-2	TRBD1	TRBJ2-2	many	CASSLSGQGYTGELFF	TGTGCCAGCAGCCTGTCGGGACAGGGCTACACCGGGGAGCTGTTTTTT
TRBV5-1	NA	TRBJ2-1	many	CASSLAVDMGSYNEQFF	TGCGCCAGCAGCTTGGCCGTTGATATGGGCTCCTACAATGAGCAGTTCTTC
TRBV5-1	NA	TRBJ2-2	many	CASSLASFDTGELFF	TGCGCCAGCAGTCTGGCGTCGTTTGACACCGGGGAGCTGTTTTTT
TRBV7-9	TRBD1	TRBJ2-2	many	CASSPREQGATGELFF	TGTGCCAGCAGCCCACGCGAACAGGGGGCTACCGGGGAGCTGTTTTTT
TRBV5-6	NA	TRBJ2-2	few	CASSVGGNTGELFF	TGTGCCAGCAGCGTGGGAGGGAACACCGGGGAGCTGTTTTTT
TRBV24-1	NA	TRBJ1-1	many	CATSDRNKAGATEAFF	TGTGCCACCAGTGACCGTAACAAGGCTGGGGCCACTGAAGCTTTCTTT
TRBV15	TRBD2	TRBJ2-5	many	CATSRGGSSGGASRSF	TGTGCCACCAGCAGAGGAGGCTCTAGCGGGGGAGCGTCGAGGAGCTTC
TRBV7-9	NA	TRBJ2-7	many	CASSLSVSYEQYF	TGTGCCAGCAGCTTGTCGGTCTCCTACGAGCAGTACTTC
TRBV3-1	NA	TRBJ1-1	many	CASSPRGGNTEAFF	TGTGCCAGCAGCCCCAGGGGAGGGAACACTGAAGCTTTCTTT
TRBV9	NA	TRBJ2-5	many	CASSVGTQETQYF	TGTGCCAGCAGCGTCGGGACGCAAGAGACCCAGTACTTC
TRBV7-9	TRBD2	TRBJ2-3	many	CASSLVAGVTDTQYF	TGTGCCAGCAGCTTAGTGGCGGGAGTTACAGATACGCAGTATTTT
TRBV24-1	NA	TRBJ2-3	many	CATSYGGNTDTQYF	TGTGCCACCAGTTACGGGGGAAACACAGATACGCAGTATTTT
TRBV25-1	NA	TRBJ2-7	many	CASSRRADDKEQYF	TGTGCCAGCAGTCGCCGAGCCGACGATAAGGAGCAGTACTTC
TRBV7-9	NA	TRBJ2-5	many	CASSLEGTETQYF	TGTGCCAGCAGCTTAGAGGGGACGGAGACCCAGTACTTC
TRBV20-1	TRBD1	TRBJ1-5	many	CSARDLLGTAYQPQHF	TGCAGTGCTAGAGATCTGTTGGGGACAGCCTATCAGCCCCAGCATTTT
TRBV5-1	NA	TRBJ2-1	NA	CASSLSEGEQFF	TGCGCCAGCAGCTTGTCGGAGGGTGAGCAGTTCTTC
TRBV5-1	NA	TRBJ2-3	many	CASSLESGADTQYF	TGCGCCAGCAGCTTGGAGAGTGGCGCAGATACGCAGTATTTT